The next 23 T cell receptor beta chains were all read from a single sample in a study of neurological immune-mediated disorders. MiXCR, applied by TCRdb to the 5' RACE reads, yields one record per CDR3 protein. This sample has some 79,000 distinct CDR3 sequences; roughly 15% occur once, and the top ten carry 6.5% to 8%. Input material: PBMCs. The source of these receptors is a woman aged 45 to 65 in good health.

This clonotype was observed many times. The J gene is TRBJ2-3, the V gene TRBV7-2; 8 bases align to TRBD2. This CDR3 is 15 amino acids long. Per the germline V gene, CDR1 is SGHTA and CDR2 is FQGNSA. Trimming removed 2 bases from V and 15 bases from J; junction bases left unmatched: 16. This CDR3 is CASSLWGGRGDSGYF. CDR3 DNA sequence: TGTGCCAGCAGCTTATGGGGGGGGCGGGGGGACTCAGGTTATTTT.

This clonotype has at least ten counts. This chain joins TRBV5-5 and TRBJ2-7; no firm D call. Germline CDR1 reads SGHKS; CDR2 reads YYEKEE (reference sequence). The CDR3 has 12 residues. V lost 0 bases and J lost 4, with 5 bases in between. DNA for the CDR3: TGTGCCAGCAGCTTGGTCTTTTACGAGCAGTACTTC. It codes for CASSLVFYEQYF. The full variable domain, its missing parts supplied by reference TRBV5-5 and TRBJ2-7, is DAGVTQSPTHLIKTRGQQVTLRCSPISGHKSVSWYQQVLGQGPQFIFQYYEKEERGRGNFPDRFSARQFPNYSSELNVNALLLGDSALYLCASSLVFYEQYFGPGTRLTVT.

This clonotype was seen repeatedly, ten times or more. The rearrangement uses TRBV24-1 and TRBJ1-1; no firm D call. Germline loops: CDR1 KGHDR, CDR2 SFDVKD. The CDR3 is 14 residues long. V lost 4 bases, J lost 5 bases, and 13 bases lay in between. CDR3 nucleotides: TGTGCCACCAGTGAGAGGGATATCGGGACTGAAGCTTTCTTT. Translated, it gives CATSERDIGTEAFF.

This clonotype was detected ten times or more. The CDR3 sequence: CASSQVVGVSEAFF. The CDR3 DNA is TGTGCCAGCAGCCAGGTGGTGGGCGTCTCTGAAGCTTTCTTT. The chain links TRBV3-1 to TRBJ1-1; D remains unclear. CDR3 length: 14 residues. Per germline, CDR1 LGHDT and CDR2 YNNKEL (reference sequence). Trimming removed 3 bases at V and 6 bases at J, with 14 bases between.

In its sample, this clonotype was seen once. This sequence joins TRBV20-1 and TRBJ1-1; the match to TRBD1 covers 7 bases. Losses at the gene ends were 2 bases for V and 3 bases for J; bases not matched to a gene: 3. Germline V gives CDR1 DFQATT, CDR2 SNEGSKA (reference sequence). The CDR3 runs to 13 residues. The CDR3 reads CSARKTGDTEAFF. DNA of the CDR3: TGCAGTGCTAGAAAAACAGGGGACACTGAAGCTTTCTTT.

This clonotype appeared many times. The chain combines TRBV5-1 with TRBJ2-7, with D unresolved. The germline V gene encodes CDR1 SGHRS and CDR2 YFSETQ. The CDR3 contains 14 residues. Trimming removed 3 bases from V and 0 bases from J, with 10 bases in between. CDR3 in DNA: TGCGCCAGCAGCTCCCTGCCGGACTCCTACGAGCAGTACTTC. Translated, it gives CASSSLPDSYEQYF.

Many counts were recorded for this clonotype. This chain links TRBV7-9 with TRBJ1-1, with D unclear. Germline CDR1 is SEHNR and CDR2 is FQNEAQ (reference sequence). The CDR3 covers 12 residues. Trimming shortened V by 1 base and J by 6 bases, and 6 bases separated the two germline ends. The CDR3 bases are TGTGCCAGCAGCTTAGAAGGGCCTGAAGCTTTCTTT. This encodes CASSLEGPEAFF.

This clonotype was counted at least ten times. V gene TRBV28 combines with J gene TRBJ2-7, with 7 bases aligning to TRBD1. The trim removed 1 base at V and 3 bases at J, leaving 9 bases unmatched. Germline CDR1 is MDHEN and CDR2 is SYDVKM. The CDR3 has 16 residues. CDR3: CASSLSRRTGDYEQYF. In nucleotides, the CDR3 is TGTGCCAGCAGTTTATCCCGCCGGACAGGCGACTACGAGCAGTACTTC.

V and J are TRBV5-1 and TRBJ2-7, with D perhaps assigned TRBD1 or TRBD2 (6 bases each). This CDR3 has 15 residues. The germline V and J ends were trimmed by 3 bases and 3 bases, with 16 bases remaining between them. Germline assignment: CDR1 SGHRS and CDR2 YFSETQ. CDR3 nucleotide sequence: TGCGCCAGCAGCTATGGGGGGCTCAATAACTACGAGCAGTACTTC. Protein product: CASSYGGLNNYEQYF. Drawing the rest from reference TRBV5-1 and TRBJ2-7, the complete variable domain is KAGVTQTPRYLIKTRGQQVTLSCSPISGHRSVSWYQQTPGQGLQFLFEYFSETQRNKGNFPGRFSGRQFSNSRSEMNVSTLELGDSALYLCASSYGGLNNYEQYFGPGTRLTVT.

This clonotype occurred many times. The J gene is TRBJ1-6, the V gene TRBV6-2 or TRBV6-3; no clear D. V lost 5 bases and J 8 bases, leaving 10 bases between the germline ends. Per the germline V gene, CDR1 is MNHEY and CDR2 is SVGEGT. CDR3 length equals 13 residues. CDR3 DNA: TGTGCCAGCAGTCCTTATCCATATTCACCCCTCCACTTT. Amino acids: CASSPYPYSPLHF.

This clonotype was recorded at least ten times. This chain links TRBV5-1 with TRBJ2-3; the D gene is possibly TRBD2 (6 bases). Germline CDR1 and CDR2: SGHRS and YFSETQ. V lost 6 bases, J lost 5 bases, and 16 bases lay in between. The CDR3 covers 14 residues. The CDR3 sequence is CASNPGTQGDTQYF. The CDR3 bases are TGCGCCAGCAATCCCGGGACTCAAGGAGATACGCAGTATTTT.

The table lists this clonotype with many counts. The rearrangement joins TRBV6-2 or TRBV6-3 to TRBJ2-2; D is unresolved. V lost 4 bases, J lost 5 bases, and 8 bases lay in between. The CDR3 runs to 13 residues. Germline-derived CDR1 and CDR2 are MNHEY and SVGEGT. The CDR3 DNA sequence: TGTGCCAGCAGTTTGAGATCGACCGGGGAGCTGTTTTTT. The encoded protein is CASSLRSTGELFF.

This clonotype has a handful of counts. This could be a read error, since a much larger clone is one nucleotide away. The rearrangement uses TRBV27 and TRBJ2-1, with 8 bases matching TRBD2. Germline V lookup: CDR1 MNHEY, CDR2 SMNVEV (reference sequence). The CDR3 is 15 residues long. CDR3 protein: CANSSAGGSYNEQFF. In DNA form, the CDR3 reads TGTGCCAACAGTTCCGCGGGGGGCTCCTACAATGAGCAGTTCTTC.

This clonotype was picked up many times. J is TRBJ2-5 and V is TRBV5-1; D possibly uses TRBD1 or TRBD2 (6 bases each). This CDR3 has 15 residues. CDR1 and CDR2 from the germline V gene are SGHRS and YFSETQ. V was shortened by 4 bases and J by 2 bases, with 15 bases between the two germline ends. The CDR3 is CASSPTPGAQETQYF. In DNA, the CDR3 is TGCGCCAGCAGCCCGACCCCGGGGGCACAAGAGACCCAGTACTTC.

The chain recombines TRBV6-5 with TRBJ2-7, with 8 bases lining up with TRBD2. With V trimmed by 0 bases and J by 0 bases, 1 base remained unmatched. The CDR3 is 15 amino acids. Germline-derived CDR1 and CDR2 are MNHEY and SVGAGI. CDR3 in DNA: TGTGCCAGCAGTTACTCCGGGACTAGCTCCTACGAGCAGTACTTC. Translated, it gives CASSYSGTSSYEQYF.

This clonotype was recorded many times. The chain recombines TRBV20-1 with TRBJ1-6; D ambiguous. The germline V and J ends were trimmed by 3 bases and 1 base, with 7 bases remaining between them. The CDR3 is 14 residues long. Germline loops: CDR1 DFQATT, CDR2 SNEGSKA (reference sequence). CDR3 sequence reads: CSARGISYNSPLHF. The CDR3 DNA is TGCAGTGCTAGGGGAATATCCTATAATTCACCCCTCCACTTT.

The chain couples TRBV19 to TRBJ2-5, with unresolved D. CDR1 is LNHDA and CDR2 is SQIVND in the germline V gene (reference sequence). The V end was cut by 11 bases, the J end by 5 bases, with 21 bases between. CDR3 length: 14 residues. The CDR3 loop reads CASRSGRLTETQYF. The CDR3 DNA sequence: TGTGCCTCCCGAAGTGGACGGCTAACGGAGACCCAGTACTTC.

This clonotype was detected ten times or more. The chain links TRBV20-1 to TRBJ2-5, with 10 bases that match TRBD2. CDR3 size: 14 residues. The V and J ends lost 3 bases and 5 bases, in that order; junction bases with no gene match: 6. Germline V CDR1 and CDR2: DFQATT, SNEGSKA (reference sequence). CDR3 loop: CSASALAGDETQYF. The CDR3 DNA is TGCAGTGCTAGTGCTCTAGCGGGAGATGAGACCCAGTACTTC.

This clonotype was counted many times. The V call is TRBV6-1, the J call TRBJ1-1, with D hard to call. The CDR3 has 14 residues. The germline V gene has CDR1 MNHNS and CDR2 SASEGT. Trimming removed 4 bases at V and 1 base at J, with 10 bases between. CDR3 DNA: TGTGCCAGCAGTGCCAACTTGGCGAACACTGAAGCTTTCTTT. Protein sequence: CASSANLANTEAFF.

The chain joins TRBV7-9 to TRBJ2-7, with D unresolved. Germline lookup yields CDR1 SEHNR and CDR2 FQNEAQ (reference sequence). V was clipped by 5 bases and J by 0 bases, with 17 bases between them. The CDR3 length is 16 residues. CDR3: CASSMGSPSLSYEQYF. CDR3 nucleotides: TGTGCCAGCAGCATGGGATCCCCGAGCCTCTCCTACGAGCAGTACTTC.

This clonotype was detected ten times or more. The chain links TRBV20-1 to TRBJ2-1, with D possibly matching TRBD2 (6 bases). Germline CDR1 and CDR2: DFQATT and SNEGSKA (reference sequence). The CDR3 loop spans 14 amino acids. The V and J ends lost 4 bases and 1 base respectively, with 11 bases between them. The CDR3 DNA sequence: TGCAGTGCTATGGAGGGAGGATCCTACAATGAGCAGTTCTTC. Protein: CSAMEGGSYNEQFF.

This clonotype has a count of ten or more. This chain uses TRBV5-1 with TRBJ1-1, with a weak D call TRBD1 (5 bases). CDR3 size: 14 residues. Trimming took 0 bases from V and 6 from J, leaving 12 bases between them. Germline V gene sequence: CDR1 SGHRS, CDR2 YFSETQ. The CDR3 region has the DNA TGCGCCAGCAGCTTGGTTGTAGGGGCACCTGAAGCTTTCTTT. This gives the protein CASSLVVGAPEAFF. Full variable domain (outside the CDR3, taken from reference TRBV5-1 and TRBJ1-1): KAGVTQTPRYLIKTRGQQVTLSCSPISGHRSVSWYQQTPGQGLQFLFEYFSETQRNKGNFPGRFSGRQFSNSRSEMNVSTLELGDSALYLCASSLVVGAPEAFFGQGTRLTVV.

This clonotype was counted many times. The V call is TRBV5-1, the J call TRBJ2-7, with D perhaps TRBD1 (6 bases). Trimming took 5 bases from V and 6 from J, leaving 15 bases between them. The CDR3 extends over 13 amino acids. Germline CDR1 is SGHRS and CDR2 is YFSETQ. CDR3 loop: CASRQQGEGEQYF. The CDR3 nucleotides are TGCGCCAGCAGACAACAGGGTGAGGGCGAGCAGTACTTC.